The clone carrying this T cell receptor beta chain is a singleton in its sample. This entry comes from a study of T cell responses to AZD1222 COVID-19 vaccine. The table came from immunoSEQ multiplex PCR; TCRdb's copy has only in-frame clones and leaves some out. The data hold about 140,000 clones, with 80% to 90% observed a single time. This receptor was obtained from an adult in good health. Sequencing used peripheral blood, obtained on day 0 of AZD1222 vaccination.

CDR3 protein: CAWRGETGLNGYTF. CDR3 coding DNA: TGTGCCTGGAGGGGGGAGACAGGGCTGAATGGCTACACCTTC. The J gene is TRBJ1-2, the V gene TRBV30, with TRBD1 matching over 7 bases. The germline gives CDR1 GTSNPN, CDR2 SVGIG (reference sequence). V shed 3 bases, J shed 6 bases, and the junction held 10 bases outside the gene matches. CDR3 size: 14 residues. Full variable domain (remainder filled in from reference TRBV30 and TRBJ1-2): SQTIHQWPATLVQPVGSPLSLECTVEGTSNPNLYWYRQAAGRGLQLLFYSVGIGQISSEVPQNLSASRPQDRQFILSSKKLLLSDSGFYLCAWRGETGLNGYTFGSGTRLTVV.